Following are 15 T cell receptor beta chains from one sample sequenced in a study of cytomegalovirus exposure and HLA in healthy donors. The data were produced by immunoSEQ multiplex PCR, yet TCRdb's version contains in-frame clones alone and is incomplete. Of about 56,000 clones in the sample, 90% to 95% were seen once. Sequencing was carried out using PBMCs. The receptors here all came from a man younger than 35 in good health and CMV-seronegative.

The chain couples TRBV28 to TRBJ2-7; the match to TRBD2 covers 9 bases. The CDR3 is 17 amino acids. V lost 4 bases, J lost 5 bases, and 15 bases stayed unmatched. Germline V gene data show CDR1 as MDHEN and CDR2 as SYDVKM. CDR3 loop: CASSSRVSSGIVHEQYF. CDR3 bases: TGTGCCAGCAGTTCCAGGGTATCTAGCGGGATAGTCCACGAGCAGTACTTC. The full variable domain, in which reference TRBV28 and TRBJ2-7 provide the parts outside the CDR3, is DVKVTQSSRYLVKRTGEKVFLECVQDMDHENMFWYRQDPGLGLRLIYFSYDVKMKEKGDIPEGYSVSREKKERFSLILESASTNQTSMYLCASSSRVSSGIVHEQYFGPGTRLTVT.

The table lists this clone with many counts. The chain combines TRBV28 with TRBJ2-2; 11 positions match TRBD1. The CDR3 is made up of 15 amino acids. Per the germline V gene, CDR1 is MDHEN and CDR2 is SYDVKM. V was clipped by 4 bases and J by 3 bases; unmatched bases: 1. The CDR3 bases are TGTGCCAGCAGTTCGGGACAGGGGGACACCGGGGAGCTGTTTTTT. Encoded protein: CASSSGQGDTGELFF.

The CDR3 loop reads CASSTPDRGNQPQHF. The DNA for the CDR3 is TGTGCCAGCAGTACCCCGGACAGGGGCAATCAGCCCCAGCATTTT. The chain links TRBV28 to TRBJ1-5; 8 bases map to TRBD1. Looked up from germline, CDR1 is MDHEN and CDR2 is SYDVKM. The junction had 5 bases not matched to a gene; V was cut back by 5 bases and J by 2 bases. The CDR3 has 15 amino acids. Full variable domain (rest looked up from reference TRBV28 and TRBJ1-5): DVKVTQSSRYLVKRTGEKVFLECVQDMDHENMFWYRQDPGLGLRLIYFSYDVKMKEKGDIPEGYSVSREKKERFSLILESASTNQTSMYLCASSTPDRGNQPQHFGDGTRLSIL.

This chain links TRBV4-1 with TRBJ2-2; D not resolved. This CDR3 region has 17 residues. Trimming removed 0 bases at V and 4 bases at J, with 15 bases between. Germline lookup yields CDR1 MGHRA and CDR2 YSYEKL. CDR3 residues: CASSQEGLTLLTGELFF. For the CDR3, the DNA is TGCGCCAGCAGCCAAGAGGGCTTAACACTTCTCACCGGGGAGCTGTTTTTT.

The V gene is TRBV6-5, the J gene TRBJ2-7, with a tentative D call TRBD1 (6 bases). Germline V gene data show CDR1 as MNHEY and CDR2 as SVGAGI. The CDR3 extends over 11 amino acids. The ends were cut back, 7 bases at V and 5 bases at J, with 9 bases in the middle. The CDR3 nucleotides are TGTGCCAGCAAACAGGGCCACGAGCAGTACTTC. Translation gives CASKQGHEQYF.

The gene calls are TRBV19 and TRBJ2-3; 13 nucleotides agree with TRBD2. Germline V gene data show CDR1 as LNHDA and CDR2 as SQIVND (reference sequence). The V gene end was trimmed by 3 bases and the J gene end by 2 bases; junction bases not matched to a gene: 5. CDR3 length: 17 amino acids. In DNA, the CDR3 is TGTGCCAGTAGTATCGCCGGACTAGCGGGAGACACAGATACGCAGTATTTT. Its protein product is CASSIAGLAGDTDTQYF.

This clone was counted once. This chain uses TRBV28 with TRBJ1-1; D is possibly TRBD1 (5 bases). V was cut by 8 bases and J by 0 bases, with 16 bases left in between. CDR1 is MDHEN and CDR2 is SYDVKM in the germline V gene. CDR3 length: 15 amino acids. The CDR3 protein is CASSRRRGMNTEAFF. The CDR3 bases are TGTGCCAGCTCCCGACGAAGGGGCATGAACACTGAAGCTTTCTTT.

The chain couples TRBV7-2 to TRBJ2-1; perhaps TRBD2 as D (6 bases). Trimming took off 5 bases at V and 6 bases at J, with 17 bases between the two ends. The CDR3 is made up of 15 amino acids. Germline CDR1 is SGHTA and CDR2 is FQGNSA. CDR3 loop: CASSRGSGAFNEQFF. CDR3 DNA sequence: TGTGCCAGCAGCCGCGGTAGCGGAGCTTTCAATGAGCAGTTCTTC.

The V call is TRBV5-4, the J call TRBJ2-3; maybe TRBD1 (5 bases). CDR1 is SGHNT, CDR2 YYREEE, per germline (reference sequence). Trimming pared 0 bases from V and 4 bases from J, leaving 6 bases between. The CDR3 sequence is 13 residues long. The CDR3 reads CASSLGQSDTQYF. The CDR3 DNA sequence: TGTGCCAGCAGCTTGGGACAGTCAGATACGCAGTATTTT. Looking up the rest from reference TRBV5-4 and TRBJ2-3 gives the full variable domain: ETGVTQSPTHLIKTRGQQVTLRCSSQSGHNTVSWYQQALGQGPQFIFQYYREEENGRGNFPPRFSGLQFPNYSSELNVNALELDDSALYLCASSLGQSDTQYFGPGTRLTVL.

The chain has TRBV7-8 and TRBJ2-1; perhaps TRBD2 as D (6 bases). V was cut by 5 bases and J by 6 bases, with 17 bases left in between. The CDR3 runs to 15 residues. Germline V gene lookup returns CDR1 SGHVS and CDR2 FQNEAQ. The DNA for the CDR3 is TGTGCCAGCAGCCCCGGGCCGTTGGGGGGCAATGAGCAGTTCTTC. Its protein product is CASSPGPLGGNEQFF.

In this sample, this clone turned up a few times. The chain recombines TRBV5-1 with TRBJ2-5, with D maybe TRBD2 (5 bases). Trimming removed 4 bases at V and 5 bases at J, with 9 bases between. In germline, CDR1 is SGHRS, CDR2 YFSETQ. The CDR3 has 12 residues. CDR3 sequence: CASSPTRETQYF. CDR3 nucleotide sequence: TGCGCCAGCAGCCCAACTAGGGAGACCCAGTACTTC.

On this clone: The conserved phenylalanine or tryptophan normally closing the CDR3 is absent here, so this likely arose from a read error. This chain joins TRBV20-1 and TRBJ1-1; D is unclear. This CDR3 spans 11 amino acids. CDR1 is DFQATT, CDR2 SNEGSKA, per germline (reference sequence). The V end was cut by 4 bases, the J end by 11 bases, with 14 bases between. DNA for the CDR3: TGCAGTGCTAATAGTAACCTAGAGGCTTTCCTT. It specifies CSANSNLEAFL.

DNA of the CDR3: TGTGCCAGCAGCCAACTAGGTCCGGGGGACTATGGCTACACCTTC. Protein sequence: CASSQLGPGDYGYTF. This chain joins TRBV14 and TRBJ1-2, with D perhaps matching TRBD1 (5 bases). CDR1 and CDR2 (germline): SGHDN, FVKESK. The CDR3 is made up of 15 amino acids. Trimming shortened V by 2 bases and J by 3 bases, and 13 bases separated the two germline ends.

The chain is built from TRBV4-3 and TRBJ2-3; 11 nucleotides agree with TRBD2. This CDR3 comprises 17 residues. Germline values: CDR1 LGHNA, CDR2 YSLEER. The V and J ends lost 4 bases and 9 bases, in that order; junction bases with no gene match: 15. The CDR3 coding sequence is TGCGCCAGCAGCCTACAAGGGGGTAGCGGGAGGGCGAAGACGCAGTATTTT. It encodes CASSLQGGSGRAKTQYF.

The V gene is TRBV4-1, the J gene TRBJ1-2; no definite D call. V shed 0 bases and J shed 9 bases, with 14 bases lying between them. Germline V gene lookup returns CDR1 MGHRA and CDR2 YSYEKL. The CDR3 consists of 14 residues. The CDR3 loop is CASSQDLGAGSYTF. DNA for the CDR3: TGCGCCAGCAGCCAAGATTTAGGAGCCGGAAGCTACACCTTC.